A single sample is the source of the 9 T cell receptor beta chains below, sequenced in a study of T-cell memory formation after mild COVID-19. In TCRdb, the 5' RACE reads were re-called with MiXCR into one record per CDR3 protein. The table includes a few hundred thousand distinct CDR3 sequences, 20% to 25% detected once. The sequenced material came from PBMCs or a T cell subset sorted from them (not recorded which). The receptors come from a man aged 18 to 35 who had mild COVID-19 (a few samples of this study predate the infection). Cell type and time point are not known.

This rearrangement joins TRBV12-3 or TRBV12-4 to TRBJ2-5, with D possibly TRBD2 on 6 matching bases. This CDR3 has 18 amino acids. Trimming took 2 bases from V and 3 from J, leaving 22 bases between them. The chain's CDR3 is CASSLRGGEQIYEETQYF. CDR3 in DNA: TGTGCCAGCAGTTTAAGGGGCGGGGAGCAAATATATGAAGAGACCCAGTACTTC.

CDR3 in amino acids: CATSDYRTDQPQHF. The CDR3 DNA reads TGTGCCACCAGTGATTATCGGACCGATCAGCCCCAGCATTTT. V and J are TRBV24-1 and TRBJ1-5; D unclear. Germline V gene sequence: CDR1 KGHDR, CDR2 SFDVKD. Trimming stripped 2 bases from V and 5 bases from J, with 9 bases between. The CDR3 spans 14 residues.

With regard to this clonotype: Germline is not matched at one junction end, which may reflect a read error. The CDR3 protein is CSARDRGTLGCF. CDR3 sequence (DNA): TGCAGTGCTAGAGACCGCGGGACTTTAGGTTGCTTC. The J gene is TRBJ2-5, the V gene TRBV20-1, with D perhaps TRBD2 (6 bases). The CDR3 is 12 residues long. Germline CDR1 DFQATT, CDR2 SNEGSKA (reference sequence).

The gene calls are TRBV15 and TRBJ2-1, with 11 bases fitting TRBD2. This CDR3 spans 16 amino acids. Germline trimming cut 3 bases from V and 7 bases from J; bases unmatched to any gene: 8. Germline V gives CDR1 LNHNV, CDR2 YYDKDF (reference sequence). This CDR3 reads CATSRYGTSGGNEQFF. The CDR3 DNA is TGTGCCACCAGCAGGTACGGGACTAGCGGTGGGAATGAGCAGTTCTTC.

The V and J genes are TRBV10-3 and TRBJ2-6, with 7 nucleotides matching TRBD1. In germline, CDR1 is ENHRY, CDR2 SYGVKD. The CDR3 is made up of 16 amino acids. V shed 6 bases and J 4 bases; nucleotides not matched to a gene: 9. This CDR3 reads CAIRSFAGGGANVLTF. The CDR3 nucleotides are TGTGCCATCAGAAGTTTTGCAGGGGGAGGGGCCAACGTCCTGACTTTC.

This clonotype turned up a few times. The rearrangement uses TRBV5-1 and TRBJ1-1; 7 bases align to TRBD1. The CDR3 has 15 amino acids. Trimming took 4 bases from V and 0 from J; bases not matched to a gene: 6. Germline CDR1 reads SGHRS; CDR2 reads YFSETQ. The CDR3 DNA follows: TGCGCCAGCAGCAACCGACAGGGTATGAACACTGAAGCTTTCTTT. As protein: CASSNRQGMNTEAFF.

The chain recombines TRBV7-8 with TRBJ2-3; a weak D match, TRBD1 (6 bases). The CDR3 contains 15 residues. Germline CDR1 SGHVS, CDR2 FQNEAQ. Trimming took off 7 bases at V and 0 bases at J, with 14 bases between the two ends. As DNA, the CDR3 is TGTGCCAGCACCCCAGGGGTCTATAGCACAGATACGCAGTATTTT. This encodes CASTPGVYSTDTQYF.

In its sample, this clonotype was seen a few times. This rearrangement joins TRBV5-5 to TRBJ2-3, with D unresolved. The CDR3 extends over 14 amino acids. Trimming pared 1 base from V and 2 bases from J, leaving 8 bases between. Looked up from germline, CDR1 is SGHKS and CDR2 is YYEKEE (reference sequence). For the CDR3, the DNA is TGTGCCAGCAGCTTGACTCGGTACACAGATACGCAGTATTTT. Its protein is CASSLTRYTDTQYF.

This clonotype was counted once. The chain joins TRBV7-9 to TRBJ2-7; D is possibly TRBD1 (6 bases). V lost 5 bases and J lost 9, with 20 bases in between. There are 14 residues in the CDR3. Germline V gene sequence: CDR1 SEHNR, CDR2 FQNEAQ (reference sequence). CDR3 in amino acids: CASSPMTGHPRQYV. The CDR3 nucleotides are TGTGCCAGCAGCCCAATGACAGGCCATCCGCGGCAGTACGTC.